This note documents a single TCR beta chain sequence. Repertoires were generated with immunoSEQ multiplex PCR, while TCRdb's copy carries only in-frame clones and drops some. This sample has roughly 2.2 million clones, with 85% to 95% found just once. The data belong to a study of shared clonotypes between healthy human individuals. Study-level information: CD4 naive cells filled three plates per donor, CD4 memory three, CD8 naive two and CD8 memory one.

The TCR was taken from a man between 18 and 35 years old in good health. Some clones in this sample may be carry-over from other donors' samples. The sequencing sample was made of naive CD4+ T cells from PBMCs. The subset was: CD45RA+ positively selected.

This CDR3 is CASSLTTAGELFF. As DNA, the CDR3 is TGCGCCAGCAGCTTGACGACCGCCGGGGAGCTGTTTTTT. This sequence joins TRBV5-1 and TRBJ2-2; D not certain. Trimming pared 1 base from V and 6 bases from J, leaving 7 bases between. CDR1 is SGHRS, CDR2 YFSETQ, per germline. The CDR3 totals 13 residues.